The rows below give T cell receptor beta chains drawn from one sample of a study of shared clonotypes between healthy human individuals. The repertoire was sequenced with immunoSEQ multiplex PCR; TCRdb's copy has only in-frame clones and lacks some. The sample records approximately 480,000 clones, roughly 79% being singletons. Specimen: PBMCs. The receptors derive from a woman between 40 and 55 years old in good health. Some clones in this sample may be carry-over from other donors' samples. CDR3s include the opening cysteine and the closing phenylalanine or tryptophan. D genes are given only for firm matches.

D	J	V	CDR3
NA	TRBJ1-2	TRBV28	CASSSLGYGYTF
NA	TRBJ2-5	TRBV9	CASSVGPAGQYQETQYF
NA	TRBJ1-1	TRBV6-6	CASSYSRAPNTEAFF
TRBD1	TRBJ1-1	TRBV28	CASSQQGATTEAFF
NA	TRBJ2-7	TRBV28	CASSLRAYEQYF
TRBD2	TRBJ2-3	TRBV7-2	CASSRDYTDTQYF
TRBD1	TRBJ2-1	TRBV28	CASSSPGQGHEQFF
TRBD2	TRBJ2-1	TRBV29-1	CSVEGVGTSGRVNEQFF
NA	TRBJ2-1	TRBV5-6	CASSVRYNEQFF
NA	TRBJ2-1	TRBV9	CASSVAGVFSYEQFF
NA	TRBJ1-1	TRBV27	CASSLAGNTEAFF
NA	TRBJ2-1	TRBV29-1	CSVALGASRGNEQFF
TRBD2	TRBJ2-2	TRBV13	CASSLAEAGLAGEGGELFF
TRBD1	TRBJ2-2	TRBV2	CASLYGTGIGELFF
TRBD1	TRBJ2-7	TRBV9	CASSVGPGGLDEQYF
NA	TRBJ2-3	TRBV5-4	CASSWPRGSTDTQYF
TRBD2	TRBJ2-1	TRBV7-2	CASTLGLAGDNEQFF
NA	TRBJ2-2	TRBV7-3	CASSSPEVGGELFF
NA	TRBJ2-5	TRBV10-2	CASSRDRQETQYF
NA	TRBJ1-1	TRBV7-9	CASSLRGVGTEAFF
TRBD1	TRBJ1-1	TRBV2	CASTDRGWTEAFF
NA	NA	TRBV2	CASNPDRFYEQYF
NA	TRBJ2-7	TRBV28	CASFTPGQGDLRLSYEQYF
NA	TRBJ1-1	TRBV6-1	CASSVWPGEAFF
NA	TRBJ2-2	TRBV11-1	CASSLLASVYTGELFF
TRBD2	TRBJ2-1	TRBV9	CASSGSGSGNNEQFF